The 23 T cell receptor beta chains listed next were all sequenced from one sample in a study of blood T cell repertoires in COVID-19 (dated by TCRdb to between 2020 and 2021). The library was made by the immunoSEQ multiplex PCR assay. Here the immuneACCESS table is served through TCRdb, limited to in-frame sequences with V and J called. Missing clones are a known gap in these copies; in checked studies unresolved V genes cover under half, and the rest lacks a known reason. This sample lists some 80,000 clones; about four fifths were detected once. The ten largest clones take up 5.4% of the sample. Sequenced input: peripheral blood. These receptors all come from a woman at least 80 years old with active or convalescent COVID-19.

This chain joins TRBV15 and TRBJ1-6; TRBD1 matches at 9 bases. V shed 0 bases, J shed 3 bases, and the junction held 6 bases outside the gene matches. The CDR3 runs to 18 residues. Per the germline V gene, CDR1 is LNHNV and CDR2 is YYDKDF (reference sequence). DNA of the CDR3: TGTGCCACCAGCAGAGAGGATTGGACAGGGGTCTATAATTCACCCCTCCACTTT. This codes for CATSREDWTGVYNSPLHF.

The gene calls are TRBV19 and TRBJ1-1; TRBD1 aligns across 10 bases. V lost 5 bases, J lost 6 bases, and 0 bases stayed unmatched. The CDR3 contains 12 residues. Germline assignment: CDR1 LNHDA and CDR2 SQIVND (reference sequence). The CDR3 region has the DNA TGTGCCAGTAGTGACAGGGGGCCTGAAGCTTTCTTT. This sequence encodes CASSDRGPEAFF.

The chain couples TRBV18 to TRBJ1-5, with TRBD1 identical over 8 bases. The CDR3 length is 21 residues. Trimming took 6 bases from V and 1 from J; bases not matched to a gene: 23. Germline values: CDR1 KGHSH, CDR2 LQKENI. The DNA of the CDR3 is TGTGCCAGCTCTTCAACTAGAAAGGCCCTGTCCGGGACAGGAAGCAATCAGCCCCAGCATTTT. Amino acid sequence: CASSSTRKALSGTGSNQPQHF.

This clone showed up just a few times. V gene TRBV19 combines with J gene TRBJ2-3; 12 nucleotides align to TRBD2. The V and J ends lost 9 bases and 5 bases, in that order; junction bases with no gene match: 6. CDR1 is LNHDA and CDR2 is SQIVND in the germline V gene (reference sequence). CDR3 length: 14 residues. The CDR3 here is CASRLAGDLDTQYF. The DNA for the CDR3 is TGTGCCAGCCGACTAGCGGGAGACCTAGATACGCAGTATTTT.

This clone was counted a single time. V is TRBV18 and J is TRBJ2-5; 7 nucleotides align to TRBD1. The length of the CDR3 is 13 residues. V shed 4 bases and J 5 bases; nucleotides not matched to a gene: 4. Germline-derived CDR1 and CDR2 are KGHSH and LQKENI. CDR3 DNA: TGTGCCAGCTCACAGGGGGCATCGGAGACCCAGTACTTC. Protein: CASSQGASETQYF.

V gene TRBV7-2 combines with J gene TRBJ1-1, with 7 positions matching TRBD1. The CDR3 spans 16 residues. The V segment lost 4 bases and the J segment 0 bases; nucleotides outside the gene matches: 8. Germline CDR1 is SGHTA and CDR2 is FQGNSA. CDR3 DNA sequence: TGTGCCAGCAGCTCCCATCGACAGGGACTGAACACTGAAGCTTTCTTT. Encoded protein: CASSSHRQGLNTEAFF. The variable domain in full, completed from reference TRBV7-2 and TRBJ1-1, reads GAGVSQSPSNKVTEKGKDVELRCDPISGHTALYWYRQSLGQGLEFLIYFQGNSAPDKSGLPSDRFSAERTGGSVSTLTIQRTQQEDSAVYLCASSSHRQGLNTEAFFGQGTRLTVV.

The chain is built from TRBV7-2 and TRBJ1-5; D remains unclear. Germline V gene data show CDR1 as SGHTA and CDR2 as FQGNSA. V lost 0 bases and J lost 6, with 6 bases in between. The CDR3 runs to 13 residues. The CDR3 DNA reads TGTGCCAGCAGCTTAGCTCTTAGTCAGCCCCAGCATTTT. Amino acids: CASSLALSQPQHF.

This clone was detected a few times. This rearrangement joins TRBV5-1 to TRBJ2-5; the match to TRBD2 covers 13 bases. Germline-derived CDR1 and CDR2 are SGHRS and YFSETQ. The V gene end was trimmed by 3 bases and the J gene end by 4 bases; junction bases not matched to a gene: 9. The CDR3 runs to 17 residues. Here the CDR3 DNA reads TGCGCCAGCAGCTCCGGGACTAGCGGGGTCGGGCGAGAGACCCAGTACTTC. Residues: CASSSGTSGVGRETQYF.

The CDR3 is CASSKPGGQWDTEAFF. DNA for the CDR3: TGTGCCAGCAGTAAACCGGGGGGCCAATGGGACACTGAAGCTTTCTTT. The chain combines TRBV6-2 or TRBV6-3 with TRBJ1-1; TRBD1 is a possible D gene (6 bases). CDR1 MNHEY and CDR2 SVGEGT come from the germline V gene. Trimming removed 5 bases at V and 3 bases at J, with 19 bases between. The CDR3 is made up of 16 amino acids.

The V gene is TRBV5-5, the J gene TRBJ1-5; perhaps TRBD1 as D (5 bases). V was clipped by 4 bases and J by 7 bases, with 15 bases between them. Germline assignment: CDR1 SGHKS and CDR2 YYEKEE (reference sequence). This CDR3 spans 14 amino acids. CDR3 in DNA: TGTGCCAGCAGCCGCATCGGTTGGGGCCAGCCCCAGCATTTT. This encodes CASSRIGWGQPQHF.

The chain couples TRBV7-2 to TRBJ2-7, with 10 bases fitting TRBD1. The ends lost 5 bases at V and 1 base at J; junction bases unmatched: 2. There are 14 residues in the CDR3. The germline CDR1 and CDR2 sequences are SGHTA and FQGNSA. The CDR3 here is CASSRDRGSYEQYF. The CDR3 DNA reads TGTGCCAGCAGCCGGGACAGGGGTTCCTACGAGCAGTACTTC.

V is TRBV20-1 and J is TRBJ2-7; D remains ambiguous. V was shortened by 3 bases and J by 2 bases, with 8 bases between the two germline ends. This CDR3 has 12 amino acids. In germline, CDR1 is DFQATT, CDR2 SNEGSKA (reference sequence). The CDR3 coding sequence is TGCAGTGCTAGTCCAAACACCTACGAGCAGTACTTC. As protein: CSASPNTYEQYF.

The V call is TRBV7-2, the J call TRBJ2-3, with TRBD2 identical over 9 bases. From germline, CDR1 is SGHTA and CDR2 FQGNSA. The CDR3 runs to 16 residues. The trim removed 5 bases at V and 5 bases at J, leaving 11 bases unmatched. The CDR3 protein is CASSTRRRGGEDTQYF. The DNA for the CDR3 is TGTGCCAGCAGCACTAGAAGGCGGGGGGGCGAAGATACGCAGTATTTT.

V is TRBV5-1 and J is TRBJ2-1; a possible D gene is TRBD1 (6 bases). The germline V and J ends were trimmed by 4 bases and 4 bases, with 9 bases remaining between them. The CDR3 covers 13 residues. The germline CDR1 and CDR2 sequences are SGHRS and YFSETQ. The CDR3 region is CASSRGGYNEQFF. As DNA, the CDR3 is TGCGCCAGCAGCAGAGGGGGTTACAATGAGCAGTTCTTC.

This clone was seen a few times. The gene calls are TRBV4-1 and TRBJ1-5; D might be TRBD1 (5 bases). The CDR3 length is 16 residues. The germline CDR1 and CDR2 sequences are MGHRA and YSYEKL. Trimming removed 0 bases from V and 2 bases from J, with 11 bases in between. The CDR3 here is CASSQDGGIGNQPQHF. The CDR3 bases are TGCGCCAGCAGCCAAGACGGGGGGATTGGCAATCAGCCCCAGCATTTT.

CDR3 sequence (DNA): TGTGCCAGCAGTCTAGCGGGAGGGCGTGAGCAGTTCTTC. Its translation is CASSLAGGREQFF. The chain couples TRBV6-4 to TRBJ2-1, with 12 bases aligning to TRBD2. The germline V gene has CDR1 MRHNA and CDR2 SNTAGT. Unmatched junction bases numbered 2, after V lost 5 bases and J lost 9 bases. This CDR3 region has 13 residues.

This clone was seen just once. The J gene is TRBJ1-1, the V gene TRBV6-5; D is uncertain. There are 12 residues in the CDR3. Germline V gene data show CDR1 as MNHEY and CDR2 as SVGAGI. Trimming stripped 7 bases from V and 10 bases from J, with 16 bases between. CDR3 residues: CASTSSVPGAFF. The CDR3 region has the DNA TGTGCCAGCACCTCTTCGGTCCCCGGAGCTTTCTTT.

The V call is TRBV4-3, the J call TRBJ2-3; D is perhaps TRBD1 (5 bases). The germline CDR1 and CDR2 sequences are LGHNA and YSLEER. Trimming cost V 3 bases and J 10 bases, with 14 bases left between them. The CDR3 has 13 amino acids. The CDR3: CASSQGLRMAQYF. DNA of the CDR3: TGCGCCAGCAGCCAGGGGCTTAGGATGGCGCAGTATTTT.

The chain is built from TRBV7-2 and TRBJ2-7; the match to TRBD2 covers 11 bases. Trimming at V came to 4 bases and at J to 0 bases, leaving 5 bases not matched to a gene. The CDR3 is 16 amino acids. CDR1 and CDR2 (germline): SGHTA, FQGNSA. CDR3 coding DNA: TGTGCCAGCAGCTACCTAGCGGGAGGAACCTCCTACGAGCAGTACTTC. It is translated as CASSYLAGGTSYEQYF.

The chain links TRBV11-3 to TRBJ2-1; D is possibly TRBD1 (6 bases). V lost 1 base, J lost 0 bases, and 10 bases lay in between. The CDR3 loop spans 16 amino acids. Germline values: CDR1 SGHNT, CDR2 YENEEA. CDR3 DNA sequence: TGTGCCAGCAGCTTAGTGGGGGCCGCCTCCTACAATGAGCAGTTCTTC. It yields the protein CASSLVGAASYNEQFF.

The chain recombines TRBV11-1 with TRBJ2-1; D not resolved. With 3 bases removed from V and 1 base from J, the gap between germline ends came to 10 bases. This CDR3 is built from 15 residues. CDR1 SGHAT and CDR2 FQDESV come from the germline V gene (reference sequence). CDR3 DNA sequence: TGTGCCAGCAGCTTGTCCGGAGCATCCTACAATGAGCAGTTCTTC. The encoded protein is CASSLSGASYNEQFF.

V usage is TRBV5-1 and J usage is TRBJ2-7, with 12 bases aligning to TRBD2. The CDR3 is made up of 15 amino acids. V gave up 5 bases and J gave up 2 bases; unmatched junction bases: 5. The germline gives CDR1 SGHRS, CDR2 YFSETQ. Written as DNA, the CDR3 is TGCGCCAGCAGGGACAGACTAGCGGGGGCCTACGAGCAGTACTTC. Translating gives CASRDRLAGAYEQYF.

The CDR3 bases are TGTGCCAGCAGCCTTCCCCAGGGGTCTGGAAACACCATATATTTT. Translated: CASSLPQGSGNTIYF. This chain links TRBV28 with TRBJ1-3; D possibly corresponds to TRBD1 (6 bases). Trimming took off 6 bases at V and 1 base at J, with 13 bases between the two ends. The CDR3 covers 15 residues. CDR1 is MDHEN and CDR2 is SYDVKM in the germline V gene.